This T cell receptor (beta chain) was documented in a study of human T cells and chemical hapten exposure. For the study at large: Patients, chiefly female, had alopecia areata, totalis or universalis. TCR yields per sample varied, mainly owing to small pooled library volume differences.

The time point denotes: patch test 2, 6 weeks after DPC sensitization. Treatment here: therapeutic diphenylcyclopropenone sensitization with weekly scalp DPC. Unfractionated whole blood yielded the extracted total RNA. This clonotype was observed many times. Germline CDR1 SGHTA, CDR2 FQGTGA. The CDR3 spans 15 residues. V was pared by 5 bases and J by 13 bases, with 21 bases between. TCRdb used MiXCR to reprocess the RACE reads, holding one entry per CDR3 protein. The table has under 450,000 distinct CDR3 sequences, around 6% seen once. The TCR originated in a woman aged 18 to 35 with alopecia areata. Some clones in this sample may be carry-over from other donors' samples. The rearrangement joins TRBV7-3 to TRBJ2-6; maybe TRBD1 (7 bases). The sequenced sample was whole blood, obtained in connection with sensitization to the hapten diphenylcyclopropenone (DPC). Here the CDR3 reads CASSPYEEGASVLTF. The CDR3 bases are TGTGCCAGCAGCCCCTATGAGGAGGGGGCTAGTGTCCTGACTTTC.